Listed here is a single TCR beta chain. This record belongs to a study of T cell repertoires in MIS-A myocarditis. TCRdb's table, derived via immunoSEQ multiplex PCR, lists solely in-frame clones and lacks some. Found here are some 6,100 clones, about four fifths of them singletons; the top ten hold over 60%. Per the germline V gene, CDR1 is SGHRS and CDR2 is YFSETQ. The ends lost 2 bases at V and 0 bases at J; junction bases unmatched: 5. This CDR3 spans 16 amino acids. This clonotype was sampled from a man between 18 and 29 years old with fulminant myocarditis from multisystem inflammatory syndrome in adults (MIS-A) after COVID-19. This chain joins TRBV5-1 and TRBJ2-7; 10 bases agree with TRBD1. The sequencing input was interventricular septum heart tissue obtained at autopsy. The CDR3 region has the DNA TGCGCCAGCAGCTTATCTAGGACAGGGGGCTCCTACGAGCAGTACTTC. This encodes CASSLSRTGGSYEQYF.